These 9 T cell receptor beta chains originate from one sample sequenced in a study of blood T cell repertoires in COVID-19. Libraries were prepared by immunoSEQ multiplex PCR; TCRdb keeps only in-frame clonotypes and omits some of them. There are about 210,000 clones in the sample; 84% occur only once, and roughly 7.6% lies in the top ten. The sample taken for sequencing was peripheral blood. The receptor set was obtained from a woman in her forties or fifties with active or convalescent COVID-19.

The chain combines TRBV5-5 with TRBJ1-2; TRBD1 might be the D (5 bases). Per the germline V gene, CDR1 is SGHKS and CDR2 is YYEKEE (reference sequence). The V gene lost 5 bases and the J gene lost 0 bases, with 11 bases spanning the gap. This CDR3 spans 14 amino acids. The CDR3: CASSMTDANYGYTF. The CDR3 nucleotides are TGTGCCAGCAGTATGACAGATGCTAACTATGGCTACACCTTC.

The chain is built from TRBV9 and TRBJ2-3; D might be TRBD2 (6 bases). Germline CDR1 is SGDLS and CDR2 is YYNGEE. Between the trimmed V and J ends, which lost 3 bases and 1 base, there was a span of 15 bases. CDR3 length: 16 amino acids. The CDR3 loop is CASSAYGRGGTDTQYF. As DNA, the CDR3 is TGTGCCAGCAGCGCCTATGGGCGGGGAGGCACAGATACGCAGTATTTT.

The V gene is TRBV3-1 (or the pseudogene TRBV3-2), the J gene TRBJ2-5, with 8 bases aligning to TRBD2. The CDR3 totals 16 residues. The V gene's germline CDR1 is LGHDT and CDR2 YNNKEL (reference sequence). Unmatched junction bases numbered 13, after V lost 4 bases and J lost 6 bases. This CDR3 reads CASSPPGEKREKTQYF. The CDR3 DNA reads TGTGCCAGCAGCCCCCCGGGGGAGAAGCGGGAGAAGACCCAGTACTTC.

The chain has TRBV6-4 and TRBJ2-3; D uncertain. CDR3 length equals 13 residues. The germline V gene has CDR1 MRHNA and CDR2 SNTAGT. Trimming took off 3 bases at V and 0 bases at J, with 4 bases between the two ends. The CDR3 bases are TGTGCCAGCAGTGAGGGCAGCACAGATACGCAGTATTTT. Translation: CASSEGSTDTQYF.

A few counts support this clone. V gene TRBV19 combines with J gene TRBJ1-5; D gene ambiguous. The V gene's germline CDR1 is LNHDA and CDR2 SQIVND (reference sequence). This CDR3 has 13 amino acids. V was clipped by 1 base and J by 4 bases, with 5 bases between them. The DNA of the CDR3 is TGTGCCAGTAGTATAGCGCGAAATCAGCCCCAGCATTTT. Translated: CASSIARNQPQHF.

J is TRBJ2-7 and V is TRBV5-4, with D possibly TRBD1 on 7 matching bases. V was trimmed by 1 base and J by 4 bases, leaving 9 bases between them. There are 13 residues in the CDR3. In germline, CDR1 is SGHNT, CDR2 YYREEE (reference sequence). The CDR3 protein is CASSLQGGYEQYV. The CDR3 nucleotides read TGTGCCAGCAGCTTGCAGGGGGGATACGAGCAGTACGTC.

This chain joins TRBV24-1 and TRBJ2-1; 8 nucleotides agree with TRBD2. This CDR3 has 15 amino acids. From germline, CDR1 is KGHDR and CDR2 SFDVKD. V shed 6 bases and J 8 bases; nucleotides not matched to a gene: 11. CDR3 DNA: TGTGCCACCAGTCTAATGGGGCTAGCGGGCGATGAGCAGTTCTTC. This gives the protein CATSLMGLAGDEQFF.

CDR3 sequence: CASRLSMEGANYGYTF. The DNA for the CDR3 is TGCGCCAGCAGACTATCGATGGAGGGAGCTAACTATGGCTACACCTTC. The rearrangement links TRBV4-1 to TRBJ1-2; the D is unclear. CDR3 length: 16 amino acids. The V end was cut by 6 bases, the J end by 0 bases, with 17 bases between. Germline CDR1 is MGHRA and CDR2 is YSYEKL.

In its sample, this clone was seen a few times. The chain recombines TRBV11-2 with TRBJ2-1, with D uncertain. Between the trimmed V and J ends, which lost 6 bases and 4 bases, there was a span of 16 bases. The germline V gene has CDR1 SGHAT and CDR2 FQNNGV. The CDR3 covers 15 residues. The CDR3 loop is CASSLDGLWYNEQFF. The CDR3 DNA reads TGTGCCAGCAGTCTAGACGGCCTGTGGTACAATGAGCAGTTCTTC.